These T cell receptor beta chains were read from a single sample in a study of blood T cells in healthy people across ages. MiXCR, applied by TCRdb to the 5' RACE reads, yields one record per CDR3 protein. The table includes under 700,000 distinct CDR3 sequences, approximately 25% detected once. The sample was also linked to a second study, of T cells of mothers and their children.

Sequencing was done on a sample of blood. These receptors were collected from a boy aged 5-17 years in good health. Both conserved end residues are part of each CDR3. A D gene is named only where the DNA matches it firmly. For some rows the clone size is stated as once, few or many, or as a class when expanded; others skip it.

j_call clone_size d_call v_call cdr3_nt cdr3_aa
TRBJ2-7 few NA TRBV12-3/TRBV12-4 TGTGCCAGCAGTTTCGAAAACTCAGGCGAGCAGTACTTC CASSFENSGEQYF
TRBJ1-6 NA NA TRBV28 TGTGCCAGCAGTTTTCCACAGGGAACTTCACCCCTCCACTTT CASSFPQGTSPLHF
TRBJ1-2 NA NA TRBV20-1 TGCAGTGCTAGAGATCAATTAAGGGCAGGGGTTGATGGCTACACCTTC CSARDQLRAGVDGYTF
TRBJ1-5 NA NA TRBV28 TGTGCCAGCAGATTACATGGGAGTCATCAGCCCCAGCATTTT CASRLHGSHQPQHF
TRBJ2-5 NA NA TRBV20-1 TGCAGTGCTACCTCATGGTCAACAGGGTCCCACTTC CSATSWSTGSHF
TRBJ2-2 few NA TRBV7-8 TGTGCCAGCAGCTACAGGGACTTCGGGCTGTTTTTT CASSYRDFGLFF
TRBJ2-1 few TRBD1 TRBV10-3 TGTGCCATTAGTAGCGAACAGGGGAATCTCCTACGTAATGAGCAGTTCTTC CAISSEQGNLLRNEQFF
TRBJ2-7 few NA TRBV6-2/TRBV6-3 TGTGCCAGCAGTTACTCGGCAGGGGCCTACGAGCAGTACTTC CASSYSAGAYEQYF
TRBJ2-3 few NA TRBV15 TGTGCCACCAGCAGATCCACAGATACGCAGTATTTT CATSRSTDTQYF
TRBJ2-2 few NA TRBV2 TGTGCCAGCAGTAGGGGCTCGCTAGGGGTCGGGGAGCTGTTTTTT CASSRGSLGVGELFF